Each of the 28 T cell receptor beta chains below was sequenced from the same sample in a study of OX40 agonist ivuxolimab in advanced cancers. TCRdb keeps only in-frame clones here, not all; method: immunoSEQ multiplex PCR. The sample holds tens of thousands of clones, 85% seen once. The sample was CD4+ or CD8+ T cells sorted from blood, taken in a trial of the OX40 agonist ivuxolimab. The source of these receptors is an adult with an advanced solid tumor such as melanoma, head and neck, liver or kidney cancer.

The genes are TRBV7-2 and TRBJ1-4; TRBD1 agrees at 7 bases. Germline lookup yields CDR1 SGHTA and CDR2 FQGNSA. The trim removed 5 bases at V and 12 bases at J, leaving 6 bases unmatched. The CDR3 runs to 12 residues. This CDR3 is CASSLTGAELFF. DNA for the CDR3: TGTGCCAGCAGCCTCACAGGGGCGGAACTGTTTTTT.

This clone was detected once. The V and J genes are TRBV9 and TRBJ1-2; TRBD1 agrees at 7 bases. J lost 6 bases, V lost 0 bases, and 2 bases had no gene match. The CDR3 sequence is 13 residues long. Germline CDR1 and CDR2: SGDLS and YYNGEE. CDR3: CASSVDRGHGYTF. The CDR3 DNA reads TGTGCCAGCAGCGTAGACAGGGGCCATGGCTACACCTTC. The full variable domain, its missing parts supplied by reference TRBV9 and TRBJ1-2, is DSGVTQTPKHLITATGQRVTLRCSPRSGDLSVYWYQQSLDQGLQFLIQYYNGEERAKGNILERFSAQQFPDLHSELNLSSLELGDSALYFCASSVDRGHGYTFGSGTRLTVV.

CDR3 nucleotides: TGTGCCAGTAGTATCTCAGGCGGGCTAAATGAAAAACTGTTTTTT. Translation gives CASSISGGLNEKLFF. The V and J genes are TRBV19 and TRBJ1-4; D is unresolved. Germline loops: CDR1 LNHDA, CDR2 SQIVND (reference sequence). The V end lost 3 bases, the J end lost 5 bases, and 13 bases lay between the germline ends. CDR3 size: 15 residues.

This chain connects TRBV28 to TRBJ2-7, with TRBD1 matching 7 bases. The CDR3 runs 15 residues. Germline V CDR1 and CDR2: MDHEN, SYDVKM. With 2 bases clipped from V and 0 bases from J, the junction kept 4 bases outside the gene matches. CDR3 sequence: CASSLNGDSSYEQYF. CDR3 nucleotide sequence: TGTGCCAGCAGTTTAAACGGGGACAGCTCCTACGAGCAGTACTTC.

Regarding this clone: At one end the junction does not follow the germline gene, possibly because of a read error. The chain couples TRBV7-8 to TRBJ1-2, with 9 bases identical to TRBD1. Germline loops: CDR1 SGHVS, CDR2 FQNEAQ. CDR3 length: 15 residues. This chain's CDR3 is CVSSLYTGGDYGYTF. CDR3 nucleotide sequence: TGTGTCAGCAGCTTATACACAGGGGGCGACTATGGCTACACCTTC.

A note on this clone: Other DNA sequences in this sample translate to the same CDR3. V is TRBV9 and J is TRBJ2-2; D remains unclear. Germline CDR1 and CDR2: SGDLS and YYNGEE. The ends were cut back, 0 bases at V and 7 bases at J, with 4 bases in the middle. The CDR3 runs to 12 residues. CDR3 DNA: TGTGCCAGCAGCGTAGTGAGCGGGGAGCTGTTTTTT. Translated, it gives CASSVVSGELFF.

The chain is built from TRBV19 and TRBJ2-1; D not resolved. The CDR3 is 17 residues long. The ends were cut back, 0 bases at V and 3 bases at J, with 15 bases in the middle. Germline values: CDR1 LNHDA, CDR2 SQIVND (reference sequence). The CDR3 DNA follows: TGTGCCAGTAGTATAGACCCTGGGCGACCCCTCTACAATGAGCAGTTCTTC. Residues: CASSIDPGRPLYNEQFF.

J is TRBJ2-4 and V is TRBV11-2; TRBD1 agrees at 7 bases. The CDR3 contains 19 residues. V shed 4 bases and J 0 bases; nucleotides not matched to a gene: 15. The germline V gene has CDR1 SGHAT and CDR2 FQNNGV. The chain's CDR3 is CASSSRQGPTSLAKNIQYF. DNA of the CDR3: TGTGCCAGCAGCTCCCGACAGGGCCCCACGAGTCTAGCCAAAAACATTCAGTACTTC.

The genes are TRBV5-1 and TRBJ2-5, with 9 bases matching TRBD1. This CDR3 comprises 13 residues. The germline V gene encodes CDR1 SGHRS and CDR2 YFSETQ. V lost 4 bases and J lost 5; bases outside the gene matches: 3. The CDR3 reads CASSPDRGETQYF. CDR3 DNA sequence: TGCGCCAGCAGCCCTGACAGGGGGGAGACCCAGTACTTC.

The chain combines TRBV5-6 with TRBJ2-3; 7 positions agree with TRBD2. Per germline, CDR1 SGHDT and CDR2 YYEEEE. The junction had 12 bases not matched to a gene; V was cut back by 6 bases and J by 2 bases. CDR3 size: 16 residues. CDR3 amino acids: CASITGLRGTTDTQYF. The CDR3, as DNA: TGTGCCAGCATCACCGGACTGCGGGGGACCACAGATACGCAGTATTTT.

J is TRBJ1-2 and V is TRBV28, with 8 bases lining up with TRBD1. CDR3 length: 16 residues. The trim removed 3 bases at V and 4 bases at J, leaving 10 bases unmatched. Per germline, CDR1 MDHEN and CDR2 SYDVKM. In DNA form, the CDR3 reads TGTGCCAGCAGTTTCGGATTAAGGGGGACAGGCTATGGCTACACCTTC. Its protein is CASSFGLRGTGYGYTF.

The chain has TRBV5-1 and TRBJ2-3, with 12 bases identical to TRBD2. Germline-derived CDR1 and CDR2 are SGHRS and YFSETQ. With 7 bases clipped from V and 4 bases from J, the junction kept 7 bases outside the gene matches. The CDR3 extends over 15 amino acids. The CDR3 DNA reads as TGCGCCAGCGCCCTAGCGGGGGGGCTGTCAGATACGCAGTATTTT. It translates to CASALAGGLSDTQYF.

The rearrangement links TRBV11-2 to TRBJ2-1; 7 bases map to TRBD1. This CDR3 comprises 15 residues. J was trimmed by 2 bases and V by 1 base; bases with no gene match: 2. Looked up from germline, CDR1 is SGHAT and CDR2 is FQNNGV. CDR3 sequence: CASSLGGTAYNEQFF. The CDR3 bases are TGTGCCAGCAGCTTAGGAGGGACAGCCTACAATGAGCAGTTCTTC.

The rearrangement links TRBV27 to TRBJ1-2; weak D call: TRBD1 (6 bases). V shed 3 bases and J shed 4 bases, with 12 bases lying between them. This CDR3 has 14 residues. The germline gives CDR1 MNHEY, CDR2 SMNVEV (reference sequence). Here the CDR3 DNA reads TGTGCCAGCAGTTTCTCCCGGACAGCCTATGGCTACACCTTC. It translates to CASSFSRTAYGYTF.

V is TRBV4-1 and J is TRBJ2-1; no definite D call. V lost 1 base and J lost 2, with 9 bases in between. The CDR3 spans 15 residues. Germline assignment: CDR1 MGHRA and CDR2 YSYEKL. CDR3 loop: CASSQATRPYNEQFF. The CDR3 nucleotides are TGCGCCAGCAGCCAAGCGACTCGGCCCTACAATGAGCAGTTCTTC.

This chain joins TRBV27 and TRBJ1-3, with D tentatively TRBD1 (5 bases). Germline V lookup: CDR1 MNHEY, CDR2 SMNVEV (reference sequence). V was cut by 2 bases and J by 2 bases, with 16 bases left in between. This CDR3 has 17 amino acids. CDR3 loop: CASSLSRQGWPGNTIYF. The CDR3 DNA is TGTGCCAGCAGTTTAAGTAGGCAGGGTTGGCCTGGAAACACCATATATTTT.

J is TRBJ1-5 and V is TRBV6-1; the D is unclear. This CDR3 region has 15 residues. Trimming cost V 3 bases and J 7 bases, with 16 bases left between them. Germline loops: CDR1 MNHNS, CDR2 SASEGT. This chain's CDR3 is CASSEARESHQPQHF. The CDR3 coding sequence is TGTGCCAGCAGTGAGGCCAGAGAGTCTCACCAGCCCCAGCATTTT.

The J gene is TRBJ1-1, the V gene TRBV28; D gene uncertain. Germline V gene lookup returns CDR1 MDHEN and CDR2 SYDVKM. The CDR3 extends over 12 amino acids. Between the trimmed V and J ends, which lost 7 bases and 9 bases, there was a span of 15 bases. CDR3 protein: CASNFEGRKAFF. The CDR3 nucleotides read TGTGCCAGCAATTTTGAAGGTAGAAAAGCTTTCTTT.

J is TRBJ1-5 and V is TRBV7-2; weak D call: TRBD1 (6 bases). This CDR3 has 15 amino acids. Germline V lookup: CDR1 SGHTA, CDR2 FQGNSA. Trimming removed 5 bases from V and 5 bases from J, with 16 bases in between. DNA for the CDR3: TGTGCCAGCAGCCCCCAGGCGGACAGCTATCAGCCCCAGCATTTT. As protein: CASSPQADSYQPQHF.

This clone was detected only a few times. The chain has TRBV18 and TRBJ1-4, with 10 bases that match TRBD1. Trimming removed 0 bases from V and 15 bases from J; junction bases left unmatched: 7. Germline loops: CDR1 KGHSH, CDR2 LQKENI. This CDR3 is 14 amino acids long. CDR3: CASSPPGQGVGMFF. The CDR3 nucleotides read TGTGCCAGCTCACCACCCGGACAGGGGGTAGGAATGTTTTTT.

This clone was recorded only once. The V and J genes are TRBV30 and TRBJ2-7; D gene uncertain. The CDR3 length is 13 residues. The germline V and J ends were trimmed by 1 base and 6 bases, with 13 bases remaining between them. CDR1 GTSNPN and CDR2 SVGIG come from the germline V gene (reference sequence). The DNA of the CDR3 is TGTGCCTGGAGTGGGGGAAGTGTTAGCGAGCAGTACTTC. Protein sequence: CAWSGGSVSEQYF.

This chain connects TRBV6-1 to TRBJ1-2; D call uncertain. Germline V lookup: CDR1 MNHNS, CDR2 SASEGT. CDR3 length equals 13 residues. Trimming pared 1 base from V and 5 bases from J, leaving 8 bases between. This CDR3 reads CASSEGPVYGYTF. In nucleotides, the CDR3 is TGTGCCAGCAGTGAAGGGCCAGTATATGGCTACACCTTC.

The J gene is TRBJ1-6, the V gene TRBV6-5; TRBD1 is a possible D gene (5 bases). The germline gives CDR1 MNHEY, CDR2 SVGAGI. The CDR3 has 14 amino acids. V gave up 8 bases and J gave up 10 bases, with 18 bases separating them. The CDR3 sequence: CASRTGTKKSPLHF. CDR3 bases: TGTGCCAGCCGTACCGGGACGAAAAAATCACCCCTCCACTTT.

This chain connects TRBV7-9 to TRBJ1-2; D call uncertain. Looked up from germline, CDR1 is SEHNR and CDR2 is FQNEAQ (reference sequence). Between the trimmed V and J ends, which lost 2 bases and 8 bases, there was a span of 15 bases. The CDR3 length is 14 residues. CDR3 loop: CASSLLGEREGYTF. Here the CDR3 DNA reads TGTGCCAGCAGCTTACTCGGGGAGAGGGAAGGCTACACCTTC.

This clone was recorded only once. The gene calls are TRBV6-5 and TRBJ2-7; a weak D match, TRBD1 (6 bases). CDR1 and CDR2 from the germline V gene are MNHEY and SVGAGI. Between the trimmed V and J ends, which lost 6 bases and 3 bases, there was a span of 15 bases. The CDR3 runs to 14 residues. CDR3 DNA sequence: TGTGCCAGCAGAAGGGACACCGAAAACTACGAGCAGTACGTC. This encodes CASRRDTENYEQYV.

V gene TRBV7-2 combines with J gene TRBJ2-2; D not resolved. The germline gives CDR1 SGHTA, CDR2 FQGNSA. V lost 0 bases, J lost 1 base, and 6 bases lay in between. The CDR3 extends over 15 amino acids. CDR3 region: CASSLAHKNTGELFF. The CDR3 DNA sequence: TGTGCCAGCAGCTTAGCCCACAAGAACACCGGGGAGCTGTTTTTT.

The V and J genes are TRBV5-1 and TRBJ2-2; the D gene is possibly TRBD1 (6 bases). V was clipped by 4 bases and J by 0 bases, with 13 bases between them. Germline V gene sequence: CDR1 SGHRS, CDR2 YFSETQ. The CDR3 runs 16 residues. The CDR3 nucleotides are TGCGCCAGCAGCACCGGACAGAATGCGAACACCGGGGAGCTGTTTTTT. It translates to CASSTGQNANTGELFF.

This clone was recorded at least ten times. The chain recombines TRBV28 with TRBJ1-5; TRBD1 matches 10 bases. This CDR3 spans 15 amino acids. Germline V gene sequence: CDR1 MDHEN, CDR2 SYDVKM. Germline trimming cut 0 bases from V and 9 bases from J; bases unmatched to any gene: 5. CDR3 region: CASSLWGTGVPPQHF. For the CDR3, the DNA is TGTGCCAGCAGTTTATGGGGGACAGGGGTACCGCCCCAGCATTTT.